These T cell receptor beta chains were read from a single sample in a study of blood T cells in healthy people across ages. TCRdb re-derived calls from the 5' RACE reads in MiXCR, one entry per CDR3 protein. The sample carries roughly 570,000 distinct CDR3 sequences, approximately 27% recorded once. Sequencing input: blood. The receptor set was obtained from a woman in her seventies in good health. CDR3s include the opening cysteine and the closing phenylalanine or tryptophan. Each record gives: J gene, clone size, V gene, D gene, CDR3 protein, CDR3 DNA. D genes are given only for firm matches. A clone size is listed for some rows: how often the clone was seen (once, few, many), or a class if it is expanded.

>TRBJ1-1|few|TRBV4-1|.
CASSHPPAGGDTEAFF
TGCGCCAGCAGCCACCCCCCGGCAGGAGGGGACACTGAAGCTTTCTTT
>TRBJ1-2|.|TRBV9|.
CASSIGTQNYGCTF
TGTGCCAGCAGCATTGGGACACAAAACTATGGCTGCACCTTC
>TRBJ2-1|.|TRBV5-5|.
CAGSLGGAGNEQFF
TGTGCCGGCAGCTTGGGTGGGGCAGGCAATGAGCAGTTCTTC
>TRBJ1-2|few|TRBV6-1|.
CASATGASPNGYTF
TGTGCCAGCGCGACGGGGGCGAGCCCAAATGGCTACACCTTC
>TRBJ2-6|few|TRBV5-1|.
CASSQRAEYRVGANVLTF
TGCGCCAGCAGTCAACGTGCAGAATACAGGGTTGGGGCCAACGTCCTGACTTTC
>TRBJ2-1|.|TRBV7-9|TRBD1
CASSLGRDSEQFF
TGTGCCAGCAGCTTAGGTCGGGACAGTGAGCAGTTCTTC
>TRBJ2-1|.|TRBV7-2|.
CASSLAPGVPYNEQFF
TGTGCCAGCAGCTTAGCGCCGGGGGTCCCCTACAATGAGCAGTTCTTC
>TRBJ2-7|few|TRBV7-3|TRBD1
CASSSTGGSLVDEQYF
TGTGCCAGCAGCTCGACAGGGGGCAGCTTGGTCGACGAGCAGTACTTC
>TRBJ1-6|.|TRBV5-1|.
CASSPSPGGGYNSPLHF
TGCGCCAGCAGCCCCTCACCGGGCGGAGGTTATAATTCACCCCTCCACTTT
>TRBJ1-2|.|TRBV28|.
CASSWGGGGYTF
TGTGCCAGCAGTTGGGGGGGAGGTGGCTACACCTTC
>TRBJ1-2|few|TRBV29-1|.
CSVEDFGGLGGYTF
TGCAGCGTTGAAGATTTTGGGGGTCTGGGGGGCTACACCTTC
>TRBJ2-5|few|TRBV20-1|TRBD1
CSASTGRETQYF
TGCAGTGCTTCGACAGGGAGAGAGACCCAGTACTTC
>TRBJ1-2|.|TRBV5-6|TRBD1
CASSQGQLRITF
TGTGCCAGCAGCCAGGGACAGCTGAGGATCACCTTC
>TRBJ2-1|few|TRBV4-3|.
CASSQGGQYNEQFF
TGCGCCAGCAGCCAGGGGGGACAGTACAATGAGCAGTTCTTC
>TRBJ1-3|.|TRBV4-3|.
CASSQDAQISGNTIYF
TGCGCCAGCAGCCAAGATGCACAGATCTCTGGAAACACCATATATTTT
>TRBJ1-5|.|TRBV7-3|.
CASSPPYLTQICIQPQHF
TGTGCCAGCAGCCCCCCATATCTAACCCAGATTTGTATTCAGCCCCAGCATTTT
>TRBJ1-1|few|TRBV7-9|.
CASSPWIGGPGAFF
TGTGCCAGCAGCCCTTGGATAGGAGGGCCAGGAGCTTTCTTT
>TRBJ1-2|.|TRBV20-1|.
CSARDPVNYGYTF
TGCAGTGCTAGAGATCCCGTAAACTATGGCTACACCTTC
>TRBJ1-4|.|TRBV6-5|.
CASKFGGEGDEKLFF
TGTGCCAGCAAATTTGGCGGGGAAGGGGATGAAAAACTGTTTTTT
>TRBJ2-2|few|TRBV7-8|.
CASSLGRGLNTGELFF
TGTGCCAGCAGCTTAGGCCGGGGCCTTAACACCGGGGAGCTGTTTTTT